The 2 T cell receptor beta chains below come from one sample, sequenced in a study of early T cells in non-severe SARS-CoV-2 infection (dated by TCRdb to the early 2020s). Receptor amplification or capture employed 5' RACE. For sequencing, a NextSeq 500 was employed. TCRdb ran its own pipeline on the public reads, namely fastp trimming at Q25 and MiXCR clone calling, and kept in-frame beta chains. For every CDR3 protein sequence, its rows merge into one entry that carries the most common genes and DNA. The sample table shows tens of thousands of distinct CDR3 sequences, and under 11% are seen once. The ten largest clonotypes hold approximately 4.1% of the sample. Sequenced input: whole blood. Source of these receptors: an adult who was a healthcare worker with PCR-confirmed SARS-CoV-2 infection or an uninfected control (not recorded which).

This rearrangement joins TRBV20-1 to TRBJ2-4; no reliable D call. Germline CDR1 and CDR2: DFQATT and SNEGSKA (reference sequence). V dropped 2 bases and J dropped 0 bases, with 5 bases sitting between them. This CDR3 is built from 13 residues. The CDR3 DNA follows: TGCAGTGCTAGAATTTTAGCCAAAAACATTCAGTACTTC. Protein product: CSARILAKNIQYF.

The genes are TRBV19 and TRBJ1-3; D gene unclear. The V gene lost 9 bases and the J gene lost 3 bases, with 9 bases spanning the gap. This CDR3 is built from 12 residues. The germline gives CDR1 LNHDA, CDR2 SQIVND (reference sequence). DNA for the CDR3: TGTGCCAGCGACTTGGGTGGAAACACCATATATTTT. Translating gives CASDLGGNTIYF. Together with reference TRBV19 and TRBJ1-3, the CDR3 gives the full variable domain: DGGITQSPKYLFRKEGQNVTLSCEQNLNHDAMYWYRQDPGQGLRLIYYSQIVNDFQKGDIAEGYSVSREKKESFPLTVTSAQKNPTAFYLCASDLGGNTIYFGEGSWLTVV.